Listed below are T cell receptor beta chains from one sample, sequenced in a study of CD8+ T cells in alopecia areata. Using immunoSEQ multiplex PCR, the repertoire was profiled, and TCRdb retains in-frame clones only, with some absent. The data show about 110,000 clones, with less than 90% seen just once and around 25% held by the top ten. The sample in question was CD8+ T cells sorted from blood, obtained at week 24, from a patient treated with tofacitinib. The receptors derive from a human donor with alopecia areata. Each CDR3 is given with its conserved first and last residue. A D gene is named only where the DNA matches it firmly. Clone sizes are given selectively: once, few, many, or a class where the clone is expanded.

once	TRBV7-2	TRBD1	TRBJ2-7	TGTGCCAGCAGCACGAGACAGGGGACCTACGAGCAGTACTTC	CASSTRQGTYEQYF
NA	TRBV30	NA	TRBJ1-2	TGTGCCTGGAGTGTACTGGGATCAGGCTACACCTTC	CAWSVLGSGYTF
few	TRBV4-1	TRBD1	TRBJ1-4	TGCGCCAGCAGCCACCTAAGGCAGGGGGATAATGAAAAACTGTTTTTT	CASSHLRQGDNEKLFF
NA	TRBV29-1	TRBD1	TRBJ2-1	TGCAGCGGCCTACAGGGGTTGGACAATGAGCAGTTCTTC	CSGLQGLDNEQFF
NA	TRBV6-6	TRBD1	TRBJ2-7	TGTGCCAGCAGGTCAGCCAGGGGGCTTTGGTACGAGCAGTACTTC	CASRSARGLWYEQYF
NA	TRBV6-5	NA	TRBJ2-3	TGTGCCAGCAGTTACTCCGGGGGACAAACCGGCGATACGCAGTATTTT	CASSYSGGQTGDTQYF
once	TRBV27	NA	TRBJ2-5	TGTGCCAGCAAAACAAGACCCCGTGAGGAGACCCAGTACTTC	CASKTRPREETQYF
NA	TRBV4-1	NA	TRBJ2-3	TGCGCCAGCAGCCGAAACATCGCAGATACGCAGTATTTT	CASSRNIADTQYF
NA	TRBV7-2	TRBD2	TRBJ2-1	TGTGCCAGCAGCTTAGGTGGCGGGGGGCTCAATGAGCAGTTCTTC	CASSLGGGGLNEQFF
NA	TRBV30	NA	TRBJ2-6	TGTGCCTGGGACACCCTGATCTCTGGGGCCAACGTCCTGACTTTC	CAWDTLISGANVLTF
NA	TRBV19	NA	TRBJ2-5	TGTGCCAGTAGTGTCCCTACGCAAGAGACCCAGTACTTC	CASSVPTQETQYF
NA	TRBV29-1	NA	TRBJ1-3	TGCAGCGTGGAGACGACCAACTCTGGAAACACCATATATTTT	CSVETTNSGNTIYF
NA	TRBV11-2	NA	TRBJ1-1	TGTGCCAGCAGTCTTCTCGCGCAGGTGGAAACTTTCTTT	CASSLLAQVETFF
NA	TRBV6-5	NA	TRBJ1-1	TGTGCCAGCAGTAAGGGACACTGGAACACTGAAGCTTTCTTT	CASSKGHWNTEAFF
NA	TRBV9	TRBD2	TRBJ2-3	TGTGCCAGCAGACGGACTAGCGGGGAGATCACAGATACGCAGTATTTT	CASRRTSGEITDTQYF
few	TRBV7-8	NA	TRBJ1-2	TGTGCCAGCAGCTTACAACACGGGTACTATGGCTACACCTTC	CASSLQHGYYGYTF
NA	TRBV6-6	NA	TRBJ2-7	TGTGCCAGCAGTTACTCTCGGTCCGGGTCTGGGGAGCAGTACTTC	CASSYSRSGSGEQYF
NA	TRBV7-9	NA	TRBJ2-1	TGTGCCAGCAGCCCCCCGTGGGACACAGGGCAGGAGTTCTTC	CASSPPWDTGQEFF